The 6 T cell receptor beta chains below were found in one sample sequenced in a study of T-cell memory formation after mild COVID-19. Each CDR3 protein is one row after TCRdb ran MiXCR on the 5' RACE reads. Among 450,000 to 650,000 distinct CDR3 sequences, about 20% were seen once, and the ten largest hold 7.5% to 9.5%. Sequenced material: PBMCs or a T cell subset sorted from them (not recorded which). The receptor set was obtained from an adult woman who had mild COVID-19 (a few samples of this study predate the infection). Cell type and time point are not known.

The chain is built from TRBV6-2 or TRBV6-3 and TRBJ1-1; weak D call: TRBD1 (5 bases). The V gene lost 0 bases and the J gene lost 10 bases, with 15 bases spanning the gap. Germline V CDR1 and CDR2: MNHEY, SVGEGT. CDR3 length equals 14 residues. CDR3 nucleotide sequence: TGTGCCAGCAGTTACTCAATAGCGGGGGTTGGAGCTTTCTTT. The encoded protein is CASSYSIAGVGAFF.

This clonotype was observed a few times. V usage is TRBV5-4 and J usage is TRBJ2-5, with 7 bases fitting TRBD2. The CDR3 length is 15 residues. J was trimmed by 2 bases and V by 2 bases; bases with no gene match: 6. The V gene's germline CDR1 is SGHNT and CDR2 YYREEE (reference sequence). CDR3 loop: CASSFRGLVQETQYF. CDR3 in DNA: TGTGCCAGCAGCTTTCGCGGACTAGTTCAAGAGACCCAGTACTTC.

The J gene is TRBJ1-1, the V gene TRBV5-1; D perhaps matches TRBD1 (5 bases). The CDR3 totals 14 residues. V was trimmed by 4 bases and J by 2 bases, leaving 12 bases between them. Germline V lookup: CDR1 SGHRS, CDR2 YFSETQ. CDR3 nucleotides: TGCGCCAGCAGCGGGGGGACGAGCAACACTGAAGCTTTCTTT. Protein sequence: CASSGGTSNTEAFF. The variable domain in full, with the rest retrieved from reference TRBV5-1 and TRBJ1-1, is KAGVTQTPRYLIKTRGQQVTLSCSPISGHRSVSWYQQTPGQGLQFLFEYFSETQRNKGNFPGRFSGRQFSNSRSEMNVSTLELGDSALYLCASSGGTSNTEAFFGQGTRLTVV.

The chain carries TRBV29-1 and TRBJ2-7; 7 bases match TRBD1. V shed 6 bases and J 2 bases; nucleotides not matched to a gene: 7. This CDR3 has 13 residues. Germline assignment: CDR1 SQVTM and CDR2 ANQGSEA. The DNA of the CDR3 is TGCAGCGTCCGACAGGGCGCGGCCTACGAGCAGTACTTC. It yields the protein CSVRQGAAYEQYF.

This clonotype occurred many times. The chain combines TRBV20-1 with TRBJ2-3; 10 nucleotides align to TRBD2. This CDR3 contains 15 residues. In germline, CDR1 is DFQATT, CDR2 SNEGSKA (reference sequence). V shed 1 base and J 3 bases; nucleotides not matched to a gene: 4. The CDR3 coding sequence is TGCAGTGCTAGAGTGGCTAGCGGGAGAACAGATACGCAGTATTTT. This gives the protein CSARVASGRTDTQYF.

Only a few counts were recorded for this clonotype. The chain has TRBV11-3 and TRBJ2-7; tentative D call: TRBD2 (6 bases). The CDR3 loop spans 17 amino acids. Trimming took off 2 bases at V and 3 bases at J, with 20 bases between the two ends. CDR1 and CDR2 from the germline V gene are SGHNT and YENEEA. The CDR3 DNA sequence: TGTGCCAGCAGCTTACTCGGGGGTTCACCCCCCTACTACGAGCAGTACTTC. Amino acid sequence: CASSLLGGSPPYYEQYF.